This TCR beta chain was identified during a study of control samples from healthy donors and cancer patients. Germline V gives CDR1 DFQATT, CDR2 SNEGSKA (reference sequence). V was clipped by 3 bases and J by 1 base; unmatched bases: 8. This CDR3 spans 15 amino acids. Clones were sequenced by immunoSEQ multiplex PCR, and TCRdb holds only the in-frame ones, with some missing. The table records 130,000 to 150,000 clones, roughly 94% of them present only once. This rearrangement joins TRBV20-1 to TRBJ1-1; 7 bases agree with TRBD1. Sequencing used PBMCs. The TCR sequence derives from a man in his 60s with colorectal cancer. CDR3 in DNA: TGCAGTGCTAGTTCTTACGGGACAGAGAACACTGAAGCTTTCTTT. Protein sequence: CSASSYGTENTEAFF.